This section outlines one T cell receptor beta chain sequence together with its context. These data belong to a study of blood T cell repertoires in COVID-19. All enrollees were roughly 18 to 89 years old and from 20 to 25 US areas. Participants had their cohort set by participant-reported clinical history. In the original analysis: Estimation of nucleated cell counts was performed using reference gene primer amplification. The repertoire was sequenced with immunoSEQ multiplex PCR; TCRdb's copy has only in-frame clones and lacks some. V and J calls and clone size are copied from that table; D and trimming were computed from the DNA. The sample holds 150,000 to 200,000 clones, more than 75% seen once. This CDR3 spans 15 amino acids. Trimming pared 2 bases from V and 0 bases from J, leaving 10 bases between. Per the germline V gene, CDR1 is LNHDA and CDR2 is SQIVND (reference sequence).

What was sequenced was PBMCs or T cells enriched from blood (not recorded which). This sequence originates from a woman aged 45 to 65 who had recovered from COVID-19. The J gene is TRBJ1-1, the V gene TRBV19; no clear D. The CDR3 protein is CASSIIPSVNTEAFF. The DNA of the CDR3 is TGTGCCAGTAGTATAATACCCTCGGTGAACACTGAAGCTTTCTTT.